This TCR beta chain was sequenced for a study of beta chain features in type 1 diabetes (dated by TCRdb to between 2017 and 2018). Looking at the study overall: Mean age, gender distribution, total cell number and subset yield did not differ between patients and healthy donors. Regulatory and stem cell-like memory subsets were isolated from only 8 patients and about eight healthy donors, whereas naive and central memory subsets came from all 30 or so donors. Across all samples, almost 110 million sorted cells were examined, and cell number per subset correlated strongly with RNA yield. The study compared the TCRB repertoires of sorted circulating CD4+ T cell subsets in recently diagnosed type 1 diabetes patients with those in matched healthy donors.

A single peripheral blood draw of approximately 110 mL on average was collected from each donor into heparinised tubes. Naive, central memory, regulatory and stem cell-like memory CD4+ T cells were sorted on a BD FACSAria II using a panel including CD45RO, CCR7, CD25, CD127, CD95 and CD27. All sorted populations exceeded 95% purity. PBMCs were isolated immediately by Lymphoprep density gradient centrifugation and stained directly without culture. So that batch effects would be minimized, each experiment stained and sorted samples in pairs, pairing one healthy donor with one patient. The High Capacity cDNA Reverse Transcription Kit was used to reverse transcribe all of the isolated RNA, meaning that expressed TCRB transcripts were what got sequenced. Naive, central memory and regulatory T cell samples underwent deep immunoSEQ sequencing, averaging about 3.57 million total reads per sample. Sorted cells were lysed in RLT buffer and RNA was extracted with DNase-treated RNeasy Micro or Mini kits, depending on cell number. Each cell subset was processed on its own to prevent cross-contamination, while patient and healthy donor samples were processed together. TCRB sequences were amplified from cDNA with the immunoSEQ multiplex PCR, producing 87-bp fragments spanning the CDR3 region. Sequencing of the amplicons was done on the Illumina HiSeq platform. In the paper's pipeline: PCR bias was computationally corrected using synthetic template baselines, reads within Hamming distance 2 were collapsed, and singletons that could not be merged were discarded. By aligning reads against IMGT, V, D and J genes, CDR3 length, and insertions or deletions at six rearrangement sites were assigned. Within each subset, clonotype counts were normalized to sorted cell number, after which true diversity and Gini coefficients were computed with the tcR R package. The overlap coefficient, calculated on TCRB nucleotide sequences, was used to measure repertoire sharing. As a proxy for the pre-selection repertoire, out-of-frame TCRB sequences from naive cells were analyzed. The table was pulled from immuneACCESS by TCRdb, which kept in-frame rearrangements only. Such tables lose some clones; where checked, under half of the loss comes from unresolved V genes, and the rest has no known cause. V, J and clone size derive from that table, while D and trimming were established from the DNA sequence. The sample profile shows 500,000 to 800,000 clones; 9.5% to 15% of them were found once. About 0.11% of the sample lies in the top ten.

CDR1 is given as LGHNA and CDR2 as YSLEER, both from the germline V gene. V is pared back by 0 bases and J by 2 bases, with 11 bases lying between the germline termini. Its CDR3 holds 15 amino acids, cysteine through phenylalanine. The kept DNA is CDR3 alone, 45 bases in frame from the first base. This clone was found a few times. Its antigen remains undetermined. Per-nucleotide qualities are absent, and no much larger clonotype sits a single base away. What the authors observed across the whole study: Fewer insertions and more nucleotide deletions at VDJ recombination sites were observed in patients with type 1 diabetes, implying thymic rearrangement abnormalities. Because cDNA was sequenced instead of genomic DNA, highly expressing activated cells could be over-represented, though the groups showed no difference in activation or CD3 levels. Because small numbers of individuals were included in the HLA sub-analyses, any influence of HLA type on TCRB rearrangement was left unresolved. Naive, central memory and regulatory TCRB repertoires appeared to be more similar among patients than among healthy donors. Type 1 diabetes patients showed a moderate but significant shortening of TCRB CDR3 length in all four CD4+ subsets. PCR might favor shorter templates, but patient and control samples were amplified and corrected together, so any skew would affect both groups equally.

This chain joins TRBV4-3 to TRBJ2-7; there is no confident call for the D gene. The sequence derives from a man younger than 45 with type 1 diabetes. Sequencing input: naive CD4+ T cells from blood. The cell subset or site label of this sample denotes: true naive CD4+ T cells. The nucleotides are TGCGCCAGCAGCCAAGATCTCAGTTTCCCCTACGAGCAGTACTTC. Translated, it gives CASSQDLSFPYEQYF.